The source of this T cell receptor (beta chain) is a study of blood T cell repertoires in COVID-19. The CDR3 loop spans 12 amino acids. V was cut by 4 bases and J by 5 bases, with 8 bases left in between. Libraries were prepared by immunoSEQ multiplex PCR; TCRdb keeps only in-frame clonotypes and omits some of them. This sample has 190,000 or so clones; approximately 87% occur once, and the top ten carry approximately 6.2%. The sample consisted of peripheral blood. This sequence originates from a man in his 60s who had recovered from COVID-19. This rearrangement joins TRBV12-3 or TRBV12-4 to TRBJ2-5; tentative D call: TRBD1 (6 bases). The DNA for the CDR3 is TGTGCCAGCAGTTATGGGGGCGAGACCCAGTACTTC. Amino acid sequence: CASSYGGETQYF.